These T cell receptor beta chains were read from a single sample in a study of OX40 agonist ivuxolimab in advanced cancers. Sequencing was performed with immunoSEQ multiplex PCR; in TCRdb, only in-frame clones are kept and a portion is missing. The table lists 90,000 or so clones, approximately 89% of them singletons. The sequencing here drew on CD4+ or CD8+ T cells sorted from blood, taken in a trial of the OX40 agonist ivuxolimab. Source of these receptors: an adult with an advanced solid tumor such as melanoma, head and neck, liver or kidney cancer. Both conserved end residues are part of each CDR3. D genes are given only for firm matches. Size is stated for part of the rows, as once, few or many counts, or as a class when the clone is expanded.

CDR3 length	V gene	J gene	clone size	D gene	CDR3 DNA	CDR3 protein
16	TRBV9	TRBJ2-2	.	.	TGTGCCAGCAGTGCCCTGGGGCGGGGTAATACCGGGGAGCTGTTTTTT	CASSALGRGNTGELFF
15	TRBV7-6	TRBJ2-5	.	.	TGTGCCAGCACCCGCAATTCCGGGGGGCATGAGACCCAGTACTTC	CASTRNSGGHETQYF
16	TRBV5-1	TRBJ2-1	.	TRBD2	TGCGCCAGCAGCTTAACTAGCGGGGGGGCATATGATGAGCAGTTCTTC	CASSLTSGGAYDEQFF
13	TRBV7-3	TRBJ2-1	.	TRBD2	TGTGCCAGCAGCCCACGGAGCGGGAACGAGCAGTTCTTC	CASSPRSGNEQFF
15	TRBV18	TRBJ2-3	.	.	TGTGCCAGCTCAAGGAGGACAGTCGACACAGATACGCAGTATTTT	CASSRRTVDTDTQYF
15	TRBV7-2	TRBJ2-7	.	TRBD1	TGTGCCAGCAGCCTCGGACAGGGGGTATCATACGAGCAGTACTTC	CASSLGQGVSYEQYF
16	TRBV11-2	TRBJ1-2	.	.	TGTGCCAGCAGCTCCTTAAGGACGCCCAAAGTTGATGGCTACACCTTC	CASSSLRTPKVDGYTF
14	TRBV7-9	TRBJ1-4	.	.	TGTGCCAGCTCAAGAGGAGGGGTGTCTGAAAAACTGTTTTTT	CASSRGGVSEKLFF
16	TRBV5-1	TRBJ1-5	.	.	TGCGCCAGCAGCCCCGGACAGTCAGGGCCTAATCAGCCCCAGCATTTT	CASSPGQSGPNQPQHF
15	TRBV6-5	TRBJ2-1	.	TRBD1	TGTGCCAGCAGTTACTCGGAGACAGGGGGAAATGAGCAGTTCTTC	CASSYSETGGNEQFF
14	TRBV9	TRBJ1-2	.	.	TGTGCCAGCAGCGCCGGCCCGGGAAACTATGGCTACACCTTC	CASSAGPGNYGYTF
14	TRBV5-6	TRBJ2-1	.	TRBD2	TGTGCCAGTGTGGGTCTAGCGGTAAACAATGAGCAGTTCTTC	CASVGLAVNNEQFF
15	TRBV7-9	TRBJ1-4	.	.	TGTGCCAGCAGCGAGCGGACGGGTTATAATGAAAAACTGTTTTTT	CASSERTGYNEKLFF
11	TRBV7-9	TRBJ2-1	.	.	TGTGCCAGCAACGGGGGAAATGAGCAGTTCTTC	CASNGGNEQFF
16	TRBV7-8	TRBJ2-6	.	.	TGTGCCAGCAGCAAAGACGGGGGGCTTGGGGCCAACGTCCTGACTTTC	CASSKDGGLGANVLTF
13	TRBV6-1	TRBJ1-2	.	.	TGTGCCAGCAGGTGGCTGACACATTATGGCTACACCTTC	CASRWLTHYGYTF
12	TRBV7-9	TRBJ2-7	few	.	TGTGCCAGCAGCTTGGGGGTTTACGAGCAGTACTTC	CASSLGVYEQYF
14	TRBV4-1	TRBJ2-1	.	.	TGCGCCAGCAGCCAAGACAGAGAATTAGATGAGCAGTTCTTC	CASSQDRELDEQFF
16	TRBV18	TRBJ2-7	.	TRBD2	TGTGCCAGCTCACCTACTAGCGGGAATGAACCTTACGAGCAGTACTTC	CASSPTSGNEPYEQYF
15	TRBV6-4	TRBJ2-3	.	TRBD2	TGTGCCAGCAGTGAACTAGCGGGAGGAGGAGATACGCAGTATTTT	CASSELAGGGDTQYF
16	TRBV15	TRBJ2-1	.	.	TGTGCCACCAGCGAATGGCGACCGGGGGCGGGTAATGAGCAGTTCTTC	CATSEWRPGAGNEQFF
13	TRBV18	TRBJ1-5	.	.	TGTGCCAGCTCCACCTCCCTCGATCAGCCCCAGCATTTT	CASSTSLDQPQHF
18	TRBV19	TRBJ1-2	few	TRBD1	TGTGCCAGTAGTATAGATTTAACGGGGACAGGGCTTCGGTATGGCTACACCTTC	CASSIDLTGTGLRYGYTF
14	TRBV6-5	TRBJ1-3	.	.	TGTGCCAGCAGTCCTCTGGACTCTGGAAACACCATATATTTT	CASSPLDSGNTIYF
16	TRBV4-2	TRBJ2-5	.	TRBD2	TGTGCCAGCAGCCCCGGATCCTCTAGCGGCCAAGAGACCCAGTACTTC	CASSPGSSSGQETQYF
13	TRBV4-2	TRBJ1-1	.	TRBD1	TGTGCCAGCAGCCATAGACAGGGCACTGAAGCTTTCTTT	CASSHRQGTEAFF
16	TRBV27	TRBJ2-1	.	.	TGTGCCAGCAGTTTAGGGGCGGGACCAACGGGGAATGAGCAGTTCTTC	CASSLGAGPTGNEQFF
12	TRBV13	TRBJ2-1	.	.	TGTGCCAGCAGCTTATTTTTCAATGAGCAGTTCTTC	CASSLFFNEQFF
14	TRBV5-1	TRBJ2-5	.	.	TGCGCCAGCAGCTTTGGGCGCTCCCAAGAGACCCAGTACTTC	CASSFGRSQETQYF
17	TRBV7-9	TRBJ1-2	.	.	TGTGCCAGCAGCTCCCACAGGGAGAAGAATTGGGACTATGGCTACACCTTC	CASSSHREKNWDYGYTF
15	TRBV5-4	TRBJ2-1	.	TRBD2	TGTGCCAGCAGCCCCGGGAGGACGGCCCCAGGTGAGCAGTTCTTC	CASSPGRTAPGEQFF
15	TRBV5-4	TRBJ2-7	.	.	TGTGCCAGCAGCTTGGGGCGGGACATCGGGTACGAGCAGTACTTC	CASSLGRDIGYEQYF
15	TRBV7-2	TRBJ2-7	.	.	TGTGCCAGCAGCTCCATAGCCGGCCCAAGCGCCCGCCAGTACTTC	CASSSIAGPSARQYF
14	TRBV6-1	TRBJ1-1	once	TRBD1	TGTGCCAGCAGTGAACAGGGGGCAAACACTGAAGCTTTCTTT	CASSEQGANTEAFF
11	TRBV19	TRBJ1-1	.	.	TGTGCCAGTCACACCACCACTGAAGCTTTCTTT	CASHTTTEAFF
13	TRBV27	TRBJ2-7	few	.	TGTGCCAGCAGTGTAACAGGCCCCTACGAGCAGTACTTC	CASSVTGPYEQYF
15	TRBV6-5	TRBJ2-2	.	.	TGTGCCAGCAGTTACTCGCCAGTGGACACCGGGGAGCTGTTTTTT	CASSYSPVDTGELFF
10	TRBV20-1	TRBJ2-6	.	.	TGCAGTGCTAGCCGGGACGTCCTGACTTTC	CSASRDVLTF
13	TRBV28	TRBJ1-2	.	.	TGTGCCAGCAGTTTAGGGGGGAACTATGGCTACACCTTC	CASSLGGNYGYTF
13	TRBV6-6	TRBJ1-6	.	.	TGTGCCAGCAGTGGGACTGCAAATTCACCCCTCCACTTT	CASSGTANSPLHF
12	TRBV7-8	TRBJ1-1	.	.	TGTGCCAGCAGCTCGGCAGAAGCCGAAGCTTTCTTT	CASSSAEAEAFF
13	TRBV18	TRBJ1-1	.	.	TGTGCCAGCTCACCGGGATTGAACACTGAAGCTTTCTTT	CASSPGLNTEAFF
17	TRBV7-8	TRBJ2-3	.	TRBD2	TGTGCCAGCAGCTTTTCTCAGCGGGACTGGAGGGCAGATACGCAGTATTTT	CASSFSQRDWRADTQYF
12	TRBV7-2	TRBJ2-5	.	.	TGTGCCAGCGGGCCACCGGGGCAAGCTCAGTACTTC	CASGPPGQAQYF
12	TRBV28	TRBJ1-5	.	.	TGTGCCAGCAGACCAGTTGGGAAGCCCCAGCATTTT	CASRPVGKPQHF
13	TRBV28	TRBJ1-1	.	.	TGTGCCAGCAGTTCTGGACAAAACACTGAAGCTTTCTTT	CASSSGQNTEAFF
15	TRBV27	TRBJ1-5	few	TRBD1	TGTGCCAGCAGTCGGACAGGGGTGAGCAATCAGCCCCAGCATTTT	CASSRTGVSNQPQHF
17	TRBV7-7	TRBJ1-3	.	.	TGTGCTAGCAGCCCTCTGACAGAGCCTCTGTTTGGAAACACCATATATTTT	CASSPLTEPLFGNTIYF
16	TRBV7-2	TRBJ1-1	.	.	TGTGCCAGCAGCTTAGGCAGGATCAGTCTTGGGACTGAAGCTTTCTTT	CASSLGRISLGTEAFF
14	TRBV4-2	TRBJ2-2	once	.	TGTGCCAGCAGCCAAGCCGCATACACCGGGGAGCTGTTTTTT	CASSQAAYTGELFF
14	TRBV5-1	TRBJ1-4	.	.	TGCGCCAGCAGTTACAGGGATGACGATGAAAAACTGTTTTTT	CASSYRDDDEKLFF
14	TRBV10-3	TRBJ1-2	.	.	TGTGCCATCAGTGGAGCCGGAAAAGCCTATGGCTACACCTTC	CAISGAGKAYGYTF
18	TRBV2	TRBJ1-5	.	.	TGTGCCAGCAGTCCGGGGACATCTGAAATATACAGCAATCAGCCCCAGCATTTT	CASSPGTSEIYSNQPQHF